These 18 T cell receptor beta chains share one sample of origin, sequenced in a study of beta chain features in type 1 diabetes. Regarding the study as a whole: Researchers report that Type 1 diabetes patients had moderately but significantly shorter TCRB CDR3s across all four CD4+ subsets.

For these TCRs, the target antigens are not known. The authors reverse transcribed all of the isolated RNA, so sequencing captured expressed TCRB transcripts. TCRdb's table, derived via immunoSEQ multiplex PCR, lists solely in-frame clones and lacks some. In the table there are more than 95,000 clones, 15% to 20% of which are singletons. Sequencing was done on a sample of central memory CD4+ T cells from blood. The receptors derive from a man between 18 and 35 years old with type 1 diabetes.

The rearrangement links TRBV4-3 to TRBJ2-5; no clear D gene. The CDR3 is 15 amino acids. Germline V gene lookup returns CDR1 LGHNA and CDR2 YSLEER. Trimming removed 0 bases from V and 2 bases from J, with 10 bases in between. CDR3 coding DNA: TGCGCCAGCAGCCAAGATCTTATTAAACAAGAGACCCAGTACTTC. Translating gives CASSQDLIKQETQYF.

As DNA, the CDR3 is TGTGCCACCAGCAGAGTGAGGGTGGAGACCCAGTACTTC. Protein: CATSRVRVETQYF. The chain combines TRBV15 with TRBJ2-5; a weak D match, TRBD2 (5 bases). The CDR3 consists of 13 residues. Germline CDR1 and CDR2: LNHNV and YYDKDF (reference sequence). The ends were cut back, 1 base at V and 5 bases at J, with 8 bases in the middle.

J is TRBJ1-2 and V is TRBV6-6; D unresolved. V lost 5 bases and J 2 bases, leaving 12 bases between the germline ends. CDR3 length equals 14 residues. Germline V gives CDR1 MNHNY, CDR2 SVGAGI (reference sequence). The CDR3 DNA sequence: TGTGCCAGCAGTGCCGTGGAGGGAAACTATGGCTACACCTTC. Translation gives CASSAVEGNYGYTF.

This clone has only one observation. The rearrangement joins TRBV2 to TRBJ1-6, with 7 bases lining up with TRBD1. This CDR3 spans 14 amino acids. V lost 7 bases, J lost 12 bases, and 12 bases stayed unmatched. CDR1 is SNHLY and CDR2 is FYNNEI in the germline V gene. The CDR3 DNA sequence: TGTGCCAGCATGCTGGGACAGACATCTGGACCCCTCCACTTT. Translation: CASMLGQTSGPLHF.

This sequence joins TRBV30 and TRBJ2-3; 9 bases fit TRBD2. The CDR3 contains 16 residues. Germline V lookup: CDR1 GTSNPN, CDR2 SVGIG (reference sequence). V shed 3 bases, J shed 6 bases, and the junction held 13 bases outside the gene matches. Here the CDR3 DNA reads TGTGCCTGGAGGGAACCGGGACTAGCAAGGTCGGATACGCAGTATTTT. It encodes CAWREPGLARSDTQYF.

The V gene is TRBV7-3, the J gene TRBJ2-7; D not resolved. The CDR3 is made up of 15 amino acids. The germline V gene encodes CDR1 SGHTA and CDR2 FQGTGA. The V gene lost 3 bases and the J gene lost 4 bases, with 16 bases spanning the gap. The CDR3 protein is CASSLAPGISYEQYF. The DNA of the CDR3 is TGTGCCAGCAGCTTGGCCCCGGGTATCTCGTACGAGCAGTACTTC.

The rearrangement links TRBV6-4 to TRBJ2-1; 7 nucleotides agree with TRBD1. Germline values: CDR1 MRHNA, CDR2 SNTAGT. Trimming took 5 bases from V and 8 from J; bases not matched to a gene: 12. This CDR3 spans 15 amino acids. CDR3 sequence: CASSRQGKVNDEQFF. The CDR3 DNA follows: TGTGCCAGCAGTAGACAGGGAAAGGTTAACGATGAGCAGTTCTTC.

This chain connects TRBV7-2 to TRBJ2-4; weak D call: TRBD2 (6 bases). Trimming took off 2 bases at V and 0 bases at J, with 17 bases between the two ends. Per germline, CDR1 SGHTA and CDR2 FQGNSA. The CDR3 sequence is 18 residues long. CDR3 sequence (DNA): TGTGCCAGCAGCTTATCTGGGGGTAGGGGACTAGCCAAAAACATTCAGTACTTC. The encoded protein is CASSLSGGRGLAKNIQYF.

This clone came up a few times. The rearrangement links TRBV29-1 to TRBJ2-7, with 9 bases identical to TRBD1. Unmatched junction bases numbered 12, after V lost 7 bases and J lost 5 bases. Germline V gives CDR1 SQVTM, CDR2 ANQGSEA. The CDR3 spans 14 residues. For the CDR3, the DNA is TGCAGCGCGGCCCATTCACAGGGGGCCCACGAGCAGTACTTC. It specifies CSAAHSQGAHEQYF.

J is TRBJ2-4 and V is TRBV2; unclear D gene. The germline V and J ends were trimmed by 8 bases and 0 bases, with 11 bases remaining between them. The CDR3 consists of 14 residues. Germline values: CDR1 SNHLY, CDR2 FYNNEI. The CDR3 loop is CASLAELAKNIQYF. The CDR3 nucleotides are TGTGCCAGCTTAGCAGAGCTAGCCAAAAACATTCAGTACTTC.

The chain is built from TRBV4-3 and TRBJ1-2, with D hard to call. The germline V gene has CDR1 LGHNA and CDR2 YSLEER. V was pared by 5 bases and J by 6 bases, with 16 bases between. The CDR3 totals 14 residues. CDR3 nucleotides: TGCGCCAGCAGCTCACCGGACGCGATGCATGGCTACACCTTC. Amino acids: CASSSPDAMHGYTF.

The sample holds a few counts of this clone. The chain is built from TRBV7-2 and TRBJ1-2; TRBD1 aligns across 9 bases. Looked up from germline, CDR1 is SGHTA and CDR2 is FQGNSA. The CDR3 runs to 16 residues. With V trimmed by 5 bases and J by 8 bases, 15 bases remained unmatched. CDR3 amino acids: CASSRTIAQGAGGYTF. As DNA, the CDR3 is TGTGCCAGCAGCCGCACAATCGCACAGGGGGCTGGGGGCTACACCTTC.

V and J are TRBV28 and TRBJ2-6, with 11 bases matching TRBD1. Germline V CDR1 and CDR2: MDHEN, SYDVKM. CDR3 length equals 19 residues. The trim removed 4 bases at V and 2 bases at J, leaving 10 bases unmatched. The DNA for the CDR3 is TGTGCCAGCAGTTCTAAGCCGGACAGGGGGCGGCCTGGGGCCAACGTCCTGACTTTC. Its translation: CASSSKPDRGRPGANVLTF. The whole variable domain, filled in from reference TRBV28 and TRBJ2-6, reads DVKVTQSSRYLVKRTGEKVFLECVQDMDHENMFWYRQDPGLGLRLIYFSYDVKMKEKGDIPEGYSVSREKKERFSLILESASTNQTSMYLCASSSKPDRGRPGANVLTFGAGSRLTVL.

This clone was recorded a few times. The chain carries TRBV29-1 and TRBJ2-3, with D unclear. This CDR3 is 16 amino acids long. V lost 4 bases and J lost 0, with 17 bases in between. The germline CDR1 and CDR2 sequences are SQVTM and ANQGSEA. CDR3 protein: CSVVFGWRPSTDTQYF. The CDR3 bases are TGCAGCGTTGTTTTCGGGTGGCGGCCTAGCACAGATACGCAGTATTTT.

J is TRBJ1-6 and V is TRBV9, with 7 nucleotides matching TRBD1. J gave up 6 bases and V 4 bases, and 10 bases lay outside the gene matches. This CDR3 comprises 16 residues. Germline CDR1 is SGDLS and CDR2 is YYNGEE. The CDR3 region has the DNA TGTGCCAGCAGCCAAGGGAACGGACAGGCTAATTCACCCCTCCACTTT. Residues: CASSQGNGQANSPLHF.

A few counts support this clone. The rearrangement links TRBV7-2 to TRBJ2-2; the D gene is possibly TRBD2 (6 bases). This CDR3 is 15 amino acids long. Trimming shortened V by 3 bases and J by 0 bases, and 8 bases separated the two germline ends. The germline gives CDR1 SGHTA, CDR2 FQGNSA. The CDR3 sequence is CASSLDYPNTGELFF. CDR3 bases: TGTGCCAGCAGCTTGGACTACCCGAACACCGGGGAGCTGTTTTTT.

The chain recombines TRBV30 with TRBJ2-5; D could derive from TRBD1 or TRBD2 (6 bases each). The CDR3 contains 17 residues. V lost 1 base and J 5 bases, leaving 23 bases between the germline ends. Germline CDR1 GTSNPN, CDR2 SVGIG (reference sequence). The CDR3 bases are TGTGCCTGGAGTGCCCTTGGGATTGGGGGGCCTAAGGAGACCCAGTACTTC. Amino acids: CAWSALGIGGPKETQYF.

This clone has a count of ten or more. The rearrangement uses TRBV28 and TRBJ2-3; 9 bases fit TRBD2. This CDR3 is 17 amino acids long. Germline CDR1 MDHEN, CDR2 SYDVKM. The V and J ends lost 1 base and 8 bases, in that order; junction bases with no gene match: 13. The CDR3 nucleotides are TGTGCCAGCAGTTTATCGGCTAGCGGGGAAACGGTAGCTACGCAGTATTTT. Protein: CASSLSASGETVATQYF.